This T cell receptor (beta chain) was obtained from a study of T-cell memory formation after mild COVID-19. Study-wide background: Largely, the TCR clusters proved donor specific.

Note on this clonotype: Its specificity is not known.

The CDR3 runs 13 residues. V lost 7 bases to trimming and J lost 3 bases, with 12 bases between them. Overall study results and limits: Among clones contracting day 15 to 85, CD4/CD8 was balanced, whereas later expanders leaned CD4+. The second-wave clones peaking on day 37 were not confirmed as SARS-CoV-2-specific. Contracting CD8+ clones were enriched in EMRA, CD4+ mainly in CM and EM.

Via MiXCR, TCRdb re-called the 5' RACE reads, giving one row per CDR3 protein. The sample includes about 350,000 distinct CDR3 sequences, about an eighth seen only once; the top ten take about 24%. This sequence was found in a man between 18 and 29 years old who had mild COVID-19 (a few samples of this study predate the infection). Cell type and time point are not known. The sample comprised PBMCs or a T cell subset sorted from them (not recorded which). The genes are TRBV12-3 or TRBV12-4 and TRBJ1-2, with TRBD1 as a possible D gene (6 bases). The CDR3 loop is CASTPDSYYGYTF. For the CDR3, the DNA is TGTGCCAGCACCCCGGACAGTTACTATGGCTACACCTTC.